This T cell receptor beta chain came from a study of cytomegalovirus exposure and HLA in healthy donors. Study-level points and caveats: TRBV6-2, TRBV6-3 and other indistinguishable V segments were excluded. Prior analysis indicated that the majority of TCR beta V segments exhibited productivity approximately 87% or approximately 30% of the time. Later analysis suggested links between common viral pathogens and several top significant clusters.

PCR amplification relied on 60 Vbeta primers (plus 13 Jbeta primers). Assay used: immunoSEQ multiplex PCR; TCRdb lists only in-frame clones, some missing. The profile shows more than 85,000 clones, just under 80% of them singletons. Points on this clone: Its antigen is as yet unknown.

Germline CDR1 and CDR2: SGHTA and FQGTGA. This CDR3 is 13 amino acids long. V gave up 0 bases and J gave up 6 bases, with 5 bases separating them. The sequencing input was PBMCs. The receptor comes from a male donor in good health and CMV-seronegative. The chain combines TRBV7-3 with TRBJ2-2; no reliable D call. The CDR3 loop reads CASSLTSSGELFF. CDR3 DNA: TGTGCCAGCAGCTTAACGTCGTCCGGGGAGCTGTTTTTT.